The clone carrying this T cell receptor beta chain was observed a few times. Its target is not known. The data stem from a study of T cell repertoires in cytomegalovirus infection. Overall study findings and caveats: CMV carriers with the relevant HLA were identified by cumulative public TCR beta family frequency. HLA-C-restricted CMV clonotypes gave the most frequent clonotype in two of eight donors.

The CDR3 consists of 12 residues. V shed 7 bases and J shed 8 bases, with 14 bases lying between them. CDR1 is MDHEN, CDR2 SYDVKM, per germline. In TCRdb, the reads were re-called with MiXCR into one record per CDR3 protein. The table lists under 850,000 distinct CDR3 sequences, 35% to 40% of them singletons. This TCR was sampled from a human donor in good health (CMV status not recorded). Some clones in this sample may be carry-over from other donors' samples. The rearrangement uses TRBV28 and TRBJ1-2; D perhaps matches TRBD1 (5 bases). The source material was PBMCs. In DNA form, the CDR3 reads TGTGCCAGCACCCCAGGGAGCTGGGGCTACACCTTC. Translated, it gives CASTPGSWGYTF.